Following are 21 T cell receptor beta chains from one sample sequenced in a study of cytomegalovirus exposure and HLA in healthy donors. In the PCR, 60 Vbeta and 13 Jbeta primers were used. Libraries were prepared by immunoSEQ multiplex PCR; TCRdb keeps only in-frame clonotypes and omits some of them. The data show about 95,000 clones, approximately 80% seen once. Specimen: PBMCs. These receptors all come from a man aged 25-45 years in good health and CMV-seropositive.

This chain joins TRBV9 and TRBJ2-3, with D maybe TRBD2 (6 bases). Germline V gene lookup returns CDR1 SGDLS and CDR2 YYNGEE. There are 15 residues in the CDR3. V lost 2 bases to trimming and J lost 0 bases, with 10 bases between them. Here the CDR3 DNA reads TGTGCCAGCAGCGTGTACGGGACTAGCACAGATACGCAGTATTTT. Translation: CASSVYGTSTDTQYF. The full variable domain, its missing parts supplied by reference TRBV9 and TRBJ2-3, is DSGVTQTPKHLITATGQRVTLRCSPRSGDLSVYWYQQSLDQGLQFLIQYYNGEERAKGNILERFSAQQFPDLHSELNLSSLELGDSALYFCASSVYGTSTDTQYFGPGTRLTVL.

V and J are TRBV7-9 and TRBJ2-3; a possible D gene is TRBD1 (5 bases). V dropped 3 bases and J dropped 4 bases, with 11 bases sitting between them. CDR1 and CDR2 (germline): SEHNR, FQNEAQ (reference sequence). The length of the CDR3 is 14 residues. The CDR3 is CASSLAGSADTQYF. Here the CDR3 DNA reads TGTGCCAGCAGCTTGGCAGGGTCGGCAGATACGCAGTATTTT.

This clone was detected only once. The genes are TRBV5-4 and TRBJ2-7, with D tentatively TRBD2 (6 bases). Germline V gene data show CDR1 as SGHNT and CDR2 as YYREEE (reference sequence). The CDR3 sequence is 17 residues long. The ends were cut back, 5 bases at V and 9 bases at J, with 30 bases in the middle. The CDR3 here is CASRQQVRTLRGKVQYV. CDR3 nucleotides: TGTGCCAGCAGACAACAGGTCAGAACCCTCCGGGGGAAGGTGCAGTACGTC.

V and J are TRBV13 and TRBJ2-1; a weak D match, TRBD2 (5 bases). The CDR3 has 14 amino acids. V lost 1 base, J lost 7 bases, and 11 bases lay in between. Germline V gene sequence: CDR1 PRHDT, CDR2 FYEKMQ (reference sequence). The chain's CDR3 is CASSLVRGNNEQFF. In DNA form, the CDR3 reads TGTGCCAGCAGCTTAGTACGGGGTAATAATGAGCAGTTCTTC.

This chain connects TRBV14 to TRBJ1-6; TRBD1 is a possible D gene (5 bases). Trimming removed 4 bases at V and 10 bases at J, with 14 bases between. This CDR3 has 14 amino acids. The germline V gene has CDR1 SGHDN and CDR2 FVKESK. The CDR3, as DNA: TGTGCCAGCAGCCTGAGGACAACAACATCACCCCTCCACTTT. This encodes CASSLRTTTSPLHF.

The chain links TRBV19 to TRBJ2-7; TRBD2 might be the D (6 bases). The CDR3 runs 14 residues. V lost 6 bases and J lost 4, with 16 bases in between. Germline assignment: CDR1 LNHDA and CDR2 SQIVND (reference sequence). The CDR3 region is CASSLRGGDYEQYV. In nucleotides, the CDR3 is TGTGCCAGTAGCCTCCGGGGCGGGGATTACGAGCAGTACGTC.

The V gene is TRBV27, the J gene TRBJ1-5; D is uncertain. The CDR3 has 14 residues. Germline CDR1 reads MNHEY; CDR2 reads SMNVEV (reference sequence). Between the trimmed V and J ends, which lost 4 bases and 5 bases, there was a span of 12 bases. The CDR3 sequence: CASSSRGWDQPQHF. The CDR3 nucleotides read TGTGCCAGCAGTTCCCGCGGGTGGGATCAGCCCCAGCATTTT.

The chain couples TRBV11-2 to TRBJ1-2, with D possibly matching TRBD1 (5 bases). Germline-derived CDR1 and CDR2 are SGHAT and FQNNGV. The CDR3 spans 14 residues. V lost 0 bases, J lost 4 bases, and 9 bases lay in between. CDR3 nucleotides: TGTGCCAGCAGCTTAGAGAATAGGGGCTATGGCTACACCTTC. Protein: CASSLENRGYGYTF.

V usage is TRBV6-5 and J usage is TRBJ2-7, with a weak D call TRBD1 (6 bases). The CDR3 runs to 14 residues. CDR1 is MNHEY, CDR2 SVGAGI, per germline. Trimming stripped 5 bases from V and 0 bases from J, with 11 bases between. The CDR3 sequence: CASSRTAISYEQYF. The CDR3 coding sequence is TGTGCCAGCAGTCGGACAGCGATCTCCTACGAGCAGTACTTC.

CDR3 loop: CASSDSPNYEQYF. CDR3 DNA sequence: TGTGCCAGCAGTGATTCCCCTAACTACGAGCAGTACTTC. The chain employs TRBV28 and TRBJ2-7; unclear D gene. The V end lost 5 bases, the J end lost 3 bases, and 11 bases lay between the germline ends. This CDR3 comprises 13 residues. Germline V gene sequence: CDR1 MDHEN, CDR2 SYDVKM.

V is TRBV4-3 and J is TRBJ2-7; 12 bases line up with TRBD2. V dropped 0 bases and J dropped 5; count of bases not matched to a gene: 8. From germline, CDR1 is LGHNA and CDR2 YSLEER. This CDR3 has 17 amino acids. For the CDR3, the DNA is TGCGCCAGCAGCCAAGAGGTTAGGACTAGCGGGACTCACGAGCAGTACTTC. It yields the protein CASSQEVRTSGTHEQYF.

This rearrangement joins TRBV6-5 to TRBJ2-5, with 10 bases identical to TRBD1. In germline, CDR1 is MNHEY, CDR2 SVGAGI. The V segment lost 3 bases and the J segment 1 base; nucleotides outside the gene matches: 2. The CDR3 length is 15 residues. The CDR3 DNA reads as TGTGCCAGCAGTTATAGGACAGGGGGCCAAGAGACCCAGTACTTC. It specifies CASSYRTGGQETQYF.

This chain links TRBV27 with TRBJ1-2; no clear D gene. Germline CDR1 MNHEY, CDR2 SMNVEV (reference sequence). The CDR3 extends over 16 amino acids. V was cut by 4 bases and J by 3 bases, with 18 bases left in between. CDR3 in amino acids: CASSSLLSADYYGYTF. CDR3 in DNA: TGTGCCAGCAGTTCCCTCCTCTCGGCAGACTACTATGGCTACACCTTC.

The rearrangement links TRBV5-1 to TRBJ2-5; 11 bases are shared with TRBD1. CDR3 length: 15 residues. The V segment lost 5 bases and the J segment 4 bases; nucleotides outside the gene matches: 7. CDR1 is SGHRS, CDR2 YFSETQ, per germline. CDR3 residues: CASSPDRGRGETQYF. As DNA, the CDR3 is TGCGCCAGCAGTCCGGACAGGGGGCGCGGAGAGACCCAGTACTTC.

This sequence joins TRBV5-1 and TRBJ1-1; 9 bases match TRBD1. CDR3 length equals 14 residues. The germline gives CDR1 SGHRS, CDR2 YFSETQ. V lost 4 bases and J lost 4; bases outside the gene matches: 5. The CDR3 spells CASSARDRVTEAFF. The CDR3 nucleotides are TGCGCCAGCAGCGCACGGGACAGGGTCACTGAAGCTTTCTTT.

This clone was picked up a small number of times. The V and J genes are TRBV2 and TRBJ2-5; D perhaps matches TRBD1 (6 bases). Per the germline V gene, CDR1 is SNHLY and CDR2 is FYNNEI. The CDR3 extends over 12 amino acids. Trimming took 6 bases from V and 1 from J, leaving 6 bases between them. CDR3 in amino acids: CASSRGQETQYF. CDR3 nucleotide sequence: TGTGCCAGCAGCAGGGGCCAAGAGACCCAGTACTTC.

The chain is built from TRBV7-9 and TRBJ2-1; the match to TRBD2 covers 9 bases. V dropped 3 bases and J dropped 9; count of bases not matched to a gene: 3. CDR1 is SEHNR, CDR2 FQNEAQ, per germline (reference sequence). There are 13 residues in the CDR3. The CDR3 spells CASSFSGSTEQFF. The CDR3, as DNA: TGTGCCAGCAGCTTTAGCGGGAGCACTGAGCAGTTCTTC. The full variable domain, with the rest looked up from reference TRBV7-9 and TRBJ2-1, is DTGVSQNPRHKITKRGQNVTFRCDPISEHNRLYWYRQTLGQGPEFLTYFQNEAQLEKSRLLSDRFSAERPKGSFSTLEIQRTEQGDSAMYLCASSFSGSTEQFFGPGTRLTVL.

The rearrangement joins TRBV7-6 to TRBJ1-5; the D gene is possibly TRBD1 (5 bases). CDR1 is SGHVS and CDR2 is FNYEAQ in the germline V gene. The CDR3 consists of 14 residues. V was trimmed by 5 bases and J by 2 bases, leaving 10 bases between them. CDR3 sequence: CASSQDTGNQPQHF. The CDR3 DNA sequence: TGTGCCAGCAGCCAGGACACGGGCAATCAGCCCCAGCATTTT.

This clone was picked up a small number of times. The CDR3: CASSYHLAGQETQYF. CDR3 nucleotide sequence: TGTGCCAGCAGCTACCATCTTGCAGGGCAAGAGACCCAGTACTTC. V is TRBV6-6 and J is TRBJ2-5; D is possibly TRBD1 (5 bases). Trimming shortened V by 6 bases and J by 2 bases, and 16 bases separated the two germline ends. This CDR3 has 15 residues. Germline lookup yields CDR1 MNHNY and CDR2 SVGAGI (reference sequence).

The CDR3 loop is CASSTTSGRPEQYF. The CDR3 DNA follows: TGTGCCAGTAGTACGACTAGCGGGAGACCCGAGCAGTACTTC. The chain recombines TRBV19 with TRBJ2-7, with 12 bases that match TRBD2. The germline gives CDR1 LNHDA, CDR2 SQIVND (reference sequence). With V trimmed by 4 bases and J by 6 bases, 4 bases remained unmatched. This CDR3 contains 14 residues.

The rearrangement joins TRBV4-2 to TRBJ1-1; D uncertain. V lost 0 bases, J lost 0 bases, and 8 bases lay in between. Per germline, CDR1 LGHNA and CDR2 YNFKEQ. The CDR3 has 15 amino acids. Here the CDR3 DNA reads TGTGCCAGCAGCCAAGACGGGTCCCTGAACACTGAAGCTTTCTTT. Translation gives CASSQDGSLNTEAFF.